This T cell receptor (beta chain) came from a study of shared clonotypes between healthy human individuals. It was CD45RO-negative cells, positively selected for CCR7, that made up naive CD8 cells, with terminally differentiated effector memory CD45RA+ cells excluded. Every contributor of samples was a Caucasian grown-up residing in Nashville, Tennessee. TCRdb's copy holds only in-frame clones and misses some; the assay was immunoSEQ multiplex PCR. The sample holds roughly 2.1 million clones, just over 90% seen once. This receptor was taken from a young man in good health. Some clones in this sample may be carry-over from other donors' samples. The sample comprised naive CD8+ T cells from PBMCs.

CDR3 in amino acids: CASSLSNRGNTEAFF. CDR3 bases: TGTGCCAGCAGTTTATCCAACAGGGGGAACACTGAAGCTTTCTTT. The chain employs TRBV27 and TRBJ1-1; TRBD1 matches 7 bases. The CDR3 is 15 residues long. Germline CDR1 is MNHEY and CDR2 is SMNVEV (reference sequence). V was pared by 0 bases and J by 1 base, with 2 bases of the junction left unmatched.